The 6 T cell receptor beta chains below come from one sample, sequenced in a study of cytomegalovirus exposure and HLA in healthy donors. This PCR relied on a set of 60 Vbeta primers and 13 Jbeta primers. TCRdb's table, derived via immunoSEQ multiplex PCR, lists solely in-frame clones and lacks some. Its clone listing holds 120,000 to 150,000 clones. Sequencing used PBMCs. Every receptor here comes from a young woman in good health and CMV-seronegative.

The chain recombines TRBV7-9 with TRBJ2-3; 13 bases are shared with TRBD2. The CDR3 runs to 16 residues. Germline loops: CDR1 SEHNR, CDR2 FQNEAQ (reference sequence). Trimming cost V 3 bases and J 6 bases; bases outside gene matches: 6. CDR3 nucleotide sequence: TGTGCCAGCAGCTTGTGGACTAGCGGGAGTAAGGATACGCAGTATTTT. Its protein is CASSLWTSGSKDTQYF.

The gene calls are TRBV27 and TRBJ1-1; 10 bases are shared with TRBD1. From germline, CDR1 is MNHEY and CDR2 SMNVEV (reference sequence). The CDR3 extends over 13 amino acids. V dropped 6 bases and J dropped 11; count of bases not matched to a gene: 9. The CDR3 is CASRVGGTGVAFF. CDR3 coding DNA: TGTGCCAGCAGAGTAGGAGGGACAGGGGTCGCTTTCTTT.

This chain joins TRBV18 and TRBJ2-5, with TRBD2 identical over 10 bases. V was pared by 1 base and J by 6 bases, with 17 bases of the junction left unmatched. Germline CDR1 and CDR2: KGHSH and LQKENI. The CDR3 runs 19 residues. As DNA, the CDR3 is TGTGCCAGCTCACCACAATGGGGAAGCGGGAGGGCGAACGGAAAGACCCAGTACTTC. Translated: CASSPQWGSGRANGKTQYF.

With respect to this clone: Mismatch with germline at one junction end may stem from a read error. This chain connects TRBV10-3 to TRBJ2-1, with 8 bases identical to TRBD2. The CDR3 has 16 amino acids. Germline V gene sequence: CDR1 ENHRY, CDR2 SYGVKD. The chain's CDR3 is CAISEASGRSFNEQFF. The CDR3 bases are TGTGCCATCAGTGAGGCCAGCGGGAGATCCTTCAATGAGCAGTTCTTC.

This sequence joins TRBV6-6 and TRBJ2-5, with 10 bases fitting TRBD2. V lost 6 bases, J lost 2 bases, and 0 bases stayed unmatched. From germline, CDR1 is MNHNY and CDR2 SVGAGI (reference sequence). The CDR3 has 13 amino acids. The CDR3 is CASRTSGQETQYF. CDR3 sequence (DNA): TGTGCCAGCAGGACTAGCGGGCAAGAGACCCAGTACTTC.

CDR3 protein: CAAGGRNTGELFF. CDR3 bases: TGTGCCGCGGGCGGGAGGAACACCGGGGAGCTGTTTTTT. The V and J genes are TRBV10-3 and TRBJ2-2, with TRBD2 matching 7 bases. V trimming: 11 bases; J trimming: 1 base; junction bases outside the gene matches: 4. Germline CDR1 is ENHRY and CDR2 is SYGVKD. This CDR3 region has 13 residues.